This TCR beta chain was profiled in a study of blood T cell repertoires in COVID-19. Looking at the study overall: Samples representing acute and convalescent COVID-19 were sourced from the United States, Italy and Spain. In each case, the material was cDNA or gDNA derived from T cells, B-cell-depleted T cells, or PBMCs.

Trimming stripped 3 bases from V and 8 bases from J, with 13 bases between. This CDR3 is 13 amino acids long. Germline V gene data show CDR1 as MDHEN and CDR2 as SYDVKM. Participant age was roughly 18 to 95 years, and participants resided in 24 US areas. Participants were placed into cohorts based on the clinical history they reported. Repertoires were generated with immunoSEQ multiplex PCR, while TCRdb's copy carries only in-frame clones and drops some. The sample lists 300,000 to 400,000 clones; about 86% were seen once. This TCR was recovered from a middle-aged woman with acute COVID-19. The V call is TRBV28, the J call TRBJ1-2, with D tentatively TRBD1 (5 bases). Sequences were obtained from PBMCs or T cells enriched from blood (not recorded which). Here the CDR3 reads CASSFLGREGYTF. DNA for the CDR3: TGTGCCAGCAGTTTTCTAGGCAGGGAAGGCTACACCTTC.